This T cell receptor beta chain was sequenced in a study of blood T cells in healthy people across ages. General observations from the study: Older age went with lower TCR beta diversity per million T cells, in a roughly linear way. A strong correlation between TCR beta diversity and naive T cell percentage was seen.

Trimming cost V 10 bases and J 5 bases; bases outside gene matches: 5. The CDR3 is made up of 12 amino acids. CDR1 is ENHRY and CDR2 is SYGVKD in the germline V gene. This clonotype was observed once. Its antigen is undetermined. For the second PCR, which ran for about 7 to 11 cycles, a sample-barcoded 5' primer and a J-beta primer mix were used. Each of the cDNA molecules was tagged by a template-switch adaptor with 12 random nucleotides. TCRdb itself ran the 5' RACE reads through MiXCR, one entry per CDR3 protein. The sample carries approximately 770,000 distinct CDR3 sequences, 58% recorded once. The sequence came from a young man in good health. What was sequenced was blood. The chain is built from TRBV10-3 and TRBJ2-3; 8 bases fit TRBD2. The CDR3 loop reads CATTSARDTQYF. CDR3 bases: TGTGCCACGACTAGCGCAAGAGATACGCAGTATTTT.